Below, one T cell receptor (beta chain) is given with its context. Its antigen remains unidentified. Deep sequencing aimed at 1 in 200,000 to 1 in 1 million T cells' resolution. Sequencing used immunoSEQ multiplex PCR; TCRdb keeps in-frame clones, though not all of them. Altogether 300,000 to 400,000 clones are present, 67% being singletons, with the ten largest covering roughly 6.8%. This sample is part of a study of cytotoxic CD8 clonotypes in ibrutinib-treated CLL. Study information: By median roughly 5.5 years, roughly 12 had progressed and some 14 stayed remitted; responses had been 2 complete and about 24 partial.

The CDR3 covers 13 residues. V lost 2 bases and J 6 bases, leaving 9 bases between the germline ends. CDR1 KGHSH and CDR2 LQKENI come from the germline V gene. Study-level results: Rising at ibrutinib response, clonality subsequently fell back toward baseline at progression. Baseline clonality, higher than in age-matched healthy donors, tracked circulating CD8+ T-cell counts.

The receptor was isolated from a human donor with chronic lymphocytic leukemia. The input for sequencing was PBMCs, taken after 36 months of ibrutinib treatment. The rearrangement links TRBV18 to TRBJ2-3, with D possibly matching TRBD2 (5 bases). CDR3 sequence: CASSPMRVDTQYF. The CDR3 DNA reads as TGTGCCAGCTCACCAATGAGGGTGGATACGCAGTATTTT.